The rows below give T cell receptor beta chains drawn from one sample of a study of blood T cell repertoires in COVID-19. Repertoires were generated with immunoSEQ multiplex PCR, while TCRdb's copy carries only in-frame clones and drops some. The sample holds approximately 190,000 clones; about 86% are singletons and the top ten take about an eighth. The material sequenced was peripheral blood. These receptors were collected from a man aged 25-45 years with active or convalescent COVID-19. CDR3s include the opening cysteine and the closing phenylalanine or tryptophan. The D gene is left open where the match is weak. Clone size, where shown, is once, few, many, or a class for clones that have expanded.

cdr3_aa: CAWREDRVQETQYF
cdr3_nt: TGTGCCTGGAGGGAAGACAGGGTCCAAGAGACCCAGTACTTC
clone_size: .
j_call: TRBJ2-5
d_call: TRBD1
v_call: TRBV30

cdr3_aa: CASTQNGLAGGLRQFF
cdr3_nt: TGTGCCAGCACCCAAAATGGACTAGCGGGGGGTTTAAGGCAGTTCTTC
clone_size: .
j_call: TRBJ2-1
d_call: TRBD2
v_call: TRBV7-9

cdr3_aa: CASSSLDRGQTQYF
cdr3_nt: TGTGCCAGCAGCTCCCTCGACAGGGGACAGACCCAGTACTTC
clone_size: .
j_call: TRBJ2-5
d_call: TRBD1
v_call: TRBV7-9

cdr3_aa: CASSFRYRGSNEQFF
cdr3_nt: TGTGCCAGTAGTTTTAGGTACAGGGGTAGCAATGAGCAGTTCTTC
clone_size: .
j_call: TRBJ2-1
d_call: TRBD1
v_call: TRBV19

cdr3_aa: CASSQVIDQPQHF
cdr3_nt: TGTGCCAGCAGCCAAGTAATTGATCAGCCCCAGCATTTT
clone_size: .
j_call: TRBJ1-5
d_call: .
v_call: TRBV3-1/TRBV3-2

cdr3_aa: CASSLGDNTEAFF
cdr3_nt: TGTGCCAGCAGCTTAGGAGATAACACTGAAGCTTTCTTT
clone_size: .
j_call: TRBJ1-1
d_call: .
v_call: TRBV7-9

cdr3_aa: CASSDRVSGQPQHF
cdr3_nt: TGTGCCAGCAGTGACAGGGTGTCAGGGCAGCCCCAGCATTTT
clone_size: .
j_call: TRBJ1-5
d_call: .
v_call: TRBV6-1

cdr3_aa: CASRVSGGPSKETQYF
cdr3_nt: TGTGCCAGCAGGGTTAGCGGGGGGCCTTCTAAGGAGACCCAGTACTTC
clone_size: few
j_call: TRBJ2-5
d_call: TRBD2
v_call: TRBV27

cdr3_aa: CASSLEAGDPSYEQYF
cdr3_nt: TGTGCCAGCAGCTTAGAGGCAGGGGACCCCTCCTACGAGCAGTACTTC
clone_size: .
j_call: TRBJ2-7
d_call: .
v_call: TRBV7-2

cdr3_aa: CASSLGLAITSYNEQFF
cdr3_nt: TGTGCCAGCAGCTTAGGACTAGCGATTACCTCCTACAATGAGCAGTTCTTC
clone_size: once
j_call: TRBJ2-1
d_call: TRBD2
v_call: TRBV13

cdr3_aa: CASSVSPSPRAGTDTQYF
cdr3_nt: TGTGCCAGCAGCGTTTCTCCTTCCCCCCGAGCGGGGACAGATACGCAGTATTTT
clone_size: .
j_call: TRBJ2-3
d_call: TRBD2
v_call: TRBV9

cdr3_aa: CASLGPPAKNIQYF
cdr3_nt: TGTGCCAGCCTGGGGCCTCCAGCCAAAAACATTCAGTACTTC
clone_size: .
j_call: TRBJ2-4
d_call: .
v_call: TRBV2

cdr3_aa: CASSPTTSGGFPSTDTQYF
cdr3_nt: TGTGCCAGCAGCCCTACCACTAGCGGGGGCTTCCCTAGCACAGATACGCAGTATTTT
clone_size: .
j_call: TRBJ2-3
d_call: TRBD2
v_call: TRBV3-1/TRBV3-2

cdr3_aa: CASKDPGLGPLHF
cdr3_nt: TGTGCCAGCAAAGATCCAGGCTTGGGACCCCTCCACTTT
clone_size: .
j_call: TRBJ1-6
d_call: .
v_call: TRBV6-5

cdr3_aa: CASAPVGGTDTQYF
cdr3_nt: TGTGCCAGCGCGCCTGTGGGGGGGACAGATACGCAGTATTTT
clone_size: .
j_call: TRBJ2-3
d_call: TRBD2
v_call: TRBV6-6

cdr3_aa: CAITPGQGATGYTF
cdr3_nt: TGTGCCATCACTCCGGGACAGGGGGCGACTGGCTACACCTTC
clone_size: .
j_call: TRBJ1-2
d_call: TRBD1
v_call: TRBV10-3

cdr3_aa: CASSIDQETQYF
cdr3_nt: TGTGCCAGTAGTATCGACCAAGAGACCCAGTACTTC
clone_size: .
j_call: TRBJ2-5
d_call: .
v_call: TRBV19

cdr3_aa: CASSLGEQTWNTEAFF
cdr3_nt: TGCGCCAGCAGTCTAGGGGAACAGACGTGGAACACTGAAGCTTTCTTT
clone_size: .
j_call: TRBJ1-1
d_call: .
v_call: TRBV4-1

cdr3_aa: CASSEASYRGNTIYF
cdr3_nt: TGTGCCAGCAGTGAAGCTTCGTACCGTGGCAACACCATATATTTT
clone_size: once
j_call: TRBJ1-3
d_call: .
v_call: TRBV6-1

cdr3_aa: CASSFDRPTYEQYF
cdr3_nt: TGCGCCAGCAGCTTTGACAGACCGACCTACGAGCAGTACTTC
clone_size: .
j_call: TRBJ2-7
d_call: .
v_call: TRBV5-1